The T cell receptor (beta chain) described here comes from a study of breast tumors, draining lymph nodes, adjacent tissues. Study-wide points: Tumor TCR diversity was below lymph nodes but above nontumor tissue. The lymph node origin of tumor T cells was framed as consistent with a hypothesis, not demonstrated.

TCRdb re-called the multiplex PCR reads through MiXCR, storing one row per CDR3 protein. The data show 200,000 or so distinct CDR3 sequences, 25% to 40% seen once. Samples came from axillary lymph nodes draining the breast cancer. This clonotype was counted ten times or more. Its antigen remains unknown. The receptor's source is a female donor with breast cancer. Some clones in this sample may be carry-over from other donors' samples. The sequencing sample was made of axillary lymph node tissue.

The CDR3 coding sequence is TGTGCCAGTAGTATAATCGGCAGACCCCCTTACGAGCAGTACTTC. Amino acid sequence: CASSIIGRPPYEQYF. This chain connects TRBV19 to TRBJ2-7; no firm D call. V gave up 2 bases and J gave up 4 bases, with 15 bases separating them. The CDR3 is 15 amino acids. In germline, CDR1 is LNHDA, CDR2 SQIVND (reference sequence).